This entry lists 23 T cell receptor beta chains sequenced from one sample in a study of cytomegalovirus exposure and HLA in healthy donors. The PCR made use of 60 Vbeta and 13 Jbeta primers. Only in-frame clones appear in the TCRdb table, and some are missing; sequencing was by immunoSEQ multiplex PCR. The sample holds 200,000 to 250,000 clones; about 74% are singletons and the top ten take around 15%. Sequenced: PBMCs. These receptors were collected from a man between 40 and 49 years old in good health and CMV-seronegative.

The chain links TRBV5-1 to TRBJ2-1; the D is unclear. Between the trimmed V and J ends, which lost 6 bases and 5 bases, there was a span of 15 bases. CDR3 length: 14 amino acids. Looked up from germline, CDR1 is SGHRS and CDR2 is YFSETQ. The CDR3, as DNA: TGCGCCAGCATACCCCCTGGGCAAAACAATGAGCAGTTCTTC. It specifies CASIPPGQNNEQFF.

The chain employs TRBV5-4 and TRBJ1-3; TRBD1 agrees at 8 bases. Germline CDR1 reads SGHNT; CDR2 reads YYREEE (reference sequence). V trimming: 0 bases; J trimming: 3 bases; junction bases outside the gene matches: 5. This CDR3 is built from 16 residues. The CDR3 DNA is TGTGCCAGCAGCTTGGCGCAGGGGGCGCTTGGAAACACCATATATTTT. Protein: CASSLAQGALGNTIYF.

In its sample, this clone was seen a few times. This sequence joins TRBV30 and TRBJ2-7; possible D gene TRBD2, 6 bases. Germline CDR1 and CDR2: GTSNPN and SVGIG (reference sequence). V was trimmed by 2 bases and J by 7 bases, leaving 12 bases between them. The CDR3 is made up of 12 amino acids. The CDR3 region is CAWSRTTEEQYF. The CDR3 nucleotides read TGTGCCTGGAGTAGGACTACAGAGGAGCAGTACTTC.

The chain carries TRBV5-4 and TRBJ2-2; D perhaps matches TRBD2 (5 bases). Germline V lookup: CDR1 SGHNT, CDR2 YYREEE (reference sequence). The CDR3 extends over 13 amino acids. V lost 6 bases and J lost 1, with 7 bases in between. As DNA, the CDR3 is TGTGCCAGCAAGAGGGAGAACACCGGGGAGCTGTTTTTT. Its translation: CASKRENTGELFF.

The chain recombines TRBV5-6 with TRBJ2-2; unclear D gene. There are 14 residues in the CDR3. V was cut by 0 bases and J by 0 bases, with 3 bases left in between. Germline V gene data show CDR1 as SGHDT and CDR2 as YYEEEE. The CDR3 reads CASSLAANTGELFF. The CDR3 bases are TGTGCCAGCAGCTTGGCCGCGAACACCGGGGAGCTGTTTTTT.

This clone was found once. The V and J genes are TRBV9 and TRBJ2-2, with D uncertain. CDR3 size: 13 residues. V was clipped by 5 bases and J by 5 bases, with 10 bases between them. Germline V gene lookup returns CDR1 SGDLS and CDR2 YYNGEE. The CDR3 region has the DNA TGTGCCAGCAGTTCGCCGGAGACCGGGGAGCTGTTTTTT. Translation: CASSSPETGELFF.

CDR3 protein: CASSFTGGRYEQYF. In DNA form, the CDR3 reads TGTGCCAGCAGCTTTACAGGGGGCCGGTACGAGCAGTACTTC. The rearrangement links TRBV5-4 to TRBJ2-7; the match to TRBD1 covers 9 bases. CDR3 length: 14 residues. V lost 2 bases to trimming and J lost 4 bases; unmatched junction nucleotides: 4. In germline, CDR1 is SGHNT, CDR2 YYREEE (reference sequence).

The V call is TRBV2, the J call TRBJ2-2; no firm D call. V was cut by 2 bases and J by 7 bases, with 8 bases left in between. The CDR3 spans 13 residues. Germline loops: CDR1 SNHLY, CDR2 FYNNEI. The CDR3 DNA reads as TGTGCCAGCAGTGAAAAGCGCCTCGGGGAGCTGTTTTTT. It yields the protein CASSEKRLGELFF.

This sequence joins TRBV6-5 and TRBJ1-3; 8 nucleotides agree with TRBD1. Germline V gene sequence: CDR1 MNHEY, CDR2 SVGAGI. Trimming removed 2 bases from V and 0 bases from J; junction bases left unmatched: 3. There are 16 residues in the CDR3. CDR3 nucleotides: TGTGCCAGCAGTTACACGGGACAGGTCTCTGGAAACACCATATATTTT. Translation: CASSYTGQVSGNTIYF.

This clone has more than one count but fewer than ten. The CDR3 DNA is TGCGCCAGCAGCCGCTCAGTGGCAGCCTACGAGCAGTACTTC. Encoded protein: CASSRSVAAYEQYF. The rearrangement links TRBV4-1 to TRBJ2-7; D uncertain. V was clipped by 4 bases and J by 2 bases, with 12 bases between them. The CDR3 runs to 14 residues. CDR1 is MGHRA and CDR2 is YSYEKL in the germline V gene.

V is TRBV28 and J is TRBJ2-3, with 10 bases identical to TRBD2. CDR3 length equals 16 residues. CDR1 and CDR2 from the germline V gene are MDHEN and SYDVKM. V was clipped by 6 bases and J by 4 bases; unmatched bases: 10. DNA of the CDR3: TGTGCCAGCAGCGCGCCTAGCGGGAGAGTTGCAGATACGCAGTATTTT. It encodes CASSAPSGRVADTQYF.

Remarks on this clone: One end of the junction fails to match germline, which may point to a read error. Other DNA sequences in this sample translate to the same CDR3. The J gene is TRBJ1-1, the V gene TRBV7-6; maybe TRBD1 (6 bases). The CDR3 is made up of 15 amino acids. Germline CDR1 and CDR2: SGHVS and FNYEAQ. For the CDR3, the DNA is TGTGCCAGCAGCTTAGGACAGGCGGCGAACACTGAAGCCTTCTTT. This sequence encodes CASSLGQAANTEAFF.

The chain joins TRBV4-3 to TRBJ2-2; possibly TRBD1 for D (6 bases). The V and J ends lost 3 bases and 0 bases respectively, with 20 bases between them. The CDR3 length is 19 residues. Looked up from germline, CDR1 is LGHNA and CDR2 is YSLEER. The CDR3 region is CASSQNPWTDTTNTGELFF. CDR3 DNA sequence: TGCGCCAGCAGCCAGAATCCGTGGACAGACACCACGAACACCGGGGAGCTGTTTTTT.

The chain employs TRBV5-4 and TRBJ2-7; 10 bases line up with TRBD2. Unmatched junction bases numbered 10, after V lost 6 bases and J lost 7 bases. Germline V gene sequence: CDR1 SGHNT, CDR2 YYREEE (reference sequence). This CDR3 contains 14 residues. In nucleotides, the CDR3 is TGTGCCAGCACCCAAGCGGGAGGGCCGGGGGAGCAGTACTTC. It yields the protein CASTQAGGPGEQYF.

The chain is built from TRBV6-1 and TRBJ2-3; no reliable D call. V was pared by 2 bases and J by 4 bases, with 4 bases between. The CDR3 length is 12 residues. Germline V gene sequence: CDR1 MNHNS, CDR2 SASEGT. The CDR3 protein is CASSESADTQYF. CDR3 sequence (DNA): TGTGCCAGCAGTGAATCGGCAGATACGCAGTATTTT.

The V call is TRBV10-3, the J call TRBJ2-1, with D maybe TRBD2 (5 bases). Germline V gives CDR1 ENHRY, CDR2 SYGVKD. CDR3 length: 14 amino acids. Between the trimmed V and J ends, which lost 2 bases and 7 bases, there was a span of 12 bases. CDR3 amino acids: CAISEGGGVNEQFF. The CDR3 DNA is TGTGCCATCAGTGAGGGTGGAGGAGTGAATGAGCAGTTCTTC.

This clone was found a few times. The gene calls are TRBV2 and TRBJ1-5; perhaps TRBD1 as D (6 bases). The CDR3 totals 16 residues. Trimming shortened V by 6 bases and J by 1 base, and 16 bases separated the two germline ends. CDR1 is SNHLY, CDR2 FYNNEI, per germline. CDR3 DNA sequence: TGTGCCAGCAGACAAACAGGGCAAGGGAGCAATCAGCCCCAGCATTTT. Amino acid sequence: CASRQTGQGSNQPQHF.

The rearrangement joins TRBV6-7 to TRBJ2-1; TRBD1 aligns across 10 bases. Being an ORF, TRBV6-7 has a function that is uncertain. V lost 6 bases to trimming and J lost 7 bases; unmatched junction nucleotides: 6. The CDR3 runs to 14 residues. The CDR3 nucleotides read TGTGCCAGCAGCCGCCGGACAGGGGGGAATGAGCAGTTCTTC. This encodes CASSRRTGGNEQFF.

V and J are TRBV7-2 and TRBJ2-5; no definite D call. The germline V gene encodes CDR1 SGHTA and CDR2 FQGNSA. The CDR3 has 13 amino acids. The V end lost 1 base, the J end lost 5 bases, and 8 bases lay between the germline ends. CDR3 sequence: CASSLGGRETQYF. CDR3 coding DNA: TGTGCCAGCAGCTTAGGCGGCCGGGAGACCCAGTACTTC.

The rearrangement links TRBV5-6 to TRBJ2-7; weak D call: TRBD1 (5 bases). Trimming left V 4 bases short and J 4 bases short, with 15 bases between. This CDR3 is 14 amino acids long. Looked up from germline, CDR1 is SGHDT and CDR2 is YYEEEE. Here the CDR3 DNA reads TGTGCCAGCAGCCTCGAGCCAGCAGGGTACGAGCAGTACTTC. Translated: CASSLEPAGYEQYF. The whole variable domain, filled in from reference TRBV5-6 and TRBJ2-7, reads DAGVTQSPTHLIKTRGQQVTLRCSPKSGHDTVSWYQQALGQGPQFIFQYYEEEERQRGNFPDRFSGHQFPNYSSELNVNALLLGDSALYLCASSLEPAGYEQYFGPGTRLTVT.

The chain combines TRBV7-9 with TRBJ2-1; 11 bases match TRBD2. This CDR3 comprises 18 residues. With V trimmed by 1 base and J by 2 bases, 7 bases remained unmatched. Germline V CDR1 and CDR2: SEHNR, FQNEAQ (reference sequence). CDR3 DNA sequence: TGTGCCAGCAGCTTAGAGGCTAGCGGGGGGCCTCCCTACAATGAGCAGTTCTTC. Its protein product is CASSLEASGGPPYNEQFF.

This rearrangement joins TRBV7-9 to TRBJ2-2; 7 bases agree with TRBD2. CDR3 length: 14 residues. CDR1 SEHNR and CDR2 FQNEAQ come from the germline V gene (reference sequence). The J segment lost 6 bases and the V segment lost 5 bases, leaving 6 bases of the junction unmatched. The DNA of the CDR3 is TGTGCCAGCAGCCTCCGTGGGGGGGCCGGGGAGCTGTTTTTT. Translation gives CASSLRGGAGELFF. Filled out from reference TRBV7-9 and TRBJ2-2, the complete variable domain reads DTGVSQNPRHKITKRGQNVTFRCDPISEHNRLYWYRQTLGQGPEFLTYFQNEAQLEKSRLLSDRFSAERPKGSFSTLEIQRTEQGDSAMYLCASSLRGGAGELFFGEGSRLTVL.

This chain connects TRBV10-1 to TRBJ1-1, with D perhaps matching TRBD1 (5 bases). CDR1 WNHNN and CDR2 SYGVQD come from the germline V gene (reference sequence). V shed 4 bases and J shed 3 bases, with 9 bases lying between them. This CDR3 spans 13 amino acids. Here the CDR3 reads CASSGLRDTEAFF. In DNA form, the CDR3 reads TGCGCCAGCAGTGGACTCAGGGACACTGAAGCTTTCTTT.